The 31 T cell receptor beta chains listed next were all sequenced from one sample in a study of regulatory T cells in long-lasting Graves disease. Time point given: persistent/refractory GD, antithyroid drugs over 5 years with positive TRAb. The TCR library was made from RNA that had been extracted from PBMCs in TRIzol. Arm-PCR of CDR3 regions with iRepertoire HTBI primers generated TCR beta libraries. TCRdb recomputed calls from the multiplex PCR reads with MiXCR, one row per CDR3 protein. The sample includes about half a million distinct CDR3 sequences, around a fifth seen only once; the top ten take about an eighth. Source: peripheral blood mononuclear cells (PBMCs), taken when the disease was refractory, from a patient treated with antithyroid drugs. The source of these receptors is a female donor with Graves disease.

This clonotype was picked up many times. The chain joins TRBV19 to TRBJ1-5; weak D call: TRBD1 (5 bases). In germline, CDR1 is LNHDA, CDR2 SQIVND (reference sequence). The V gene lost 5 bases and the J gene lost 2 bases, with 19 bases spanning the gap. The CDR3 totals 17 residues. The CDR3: CASSSGTDPRGNQPQHF. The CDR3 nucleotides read TGTGCCAGTAGTTCGGGGACGGACCCCCGAGGCAATCAGCCCCAGCATTTT.

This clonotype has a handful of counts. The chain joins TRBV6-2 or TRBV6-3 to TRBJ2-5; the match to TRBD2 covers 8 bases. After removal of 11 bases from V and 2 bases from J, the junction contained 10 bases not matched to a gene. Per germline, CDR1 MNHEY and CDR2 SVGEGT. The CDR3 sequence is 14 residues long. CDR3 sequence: CAGAKTSGQETQYF. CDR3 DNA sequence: TGTGCCGGAGCAAAAACTAGCGGTCAAGAGACCCAGTACTTC.

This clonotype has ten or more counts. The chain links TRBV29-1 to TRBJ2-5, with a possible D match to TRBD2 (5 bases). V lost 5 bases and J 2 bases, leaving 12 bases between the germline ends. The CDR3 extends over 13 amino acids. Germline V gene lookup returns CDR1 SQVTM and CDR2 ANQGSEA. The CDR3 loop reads CSVRGYLQETQYF. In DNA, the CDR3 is TGCAGCGTTCGAGGGTATTTGCAAGAGACCCAGTACTTC.

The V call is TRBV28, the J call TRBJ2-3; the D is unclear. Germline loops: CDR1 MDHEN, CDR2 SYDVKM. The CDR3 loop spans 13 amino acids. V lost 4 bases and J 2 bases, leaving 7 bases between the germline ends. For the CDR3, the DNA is TGTGCCAGCAGTTCTCACGACACAGATACGCAGTATTTT. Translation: CASSSHDTDTQYF.

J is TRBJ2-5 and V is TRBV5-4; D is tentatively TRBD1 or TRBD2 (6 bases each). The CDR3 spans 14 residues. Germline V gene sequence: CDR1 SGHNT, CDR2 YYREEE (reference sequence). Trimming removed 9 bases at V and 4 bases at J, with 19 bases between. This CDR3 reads CAIEYGGQGETQYF. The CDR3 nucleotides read TGTGCCATCGAATATGGGGGGCAGGGAGAGACCCAGTACTTC.

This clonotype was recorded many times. CDR3: CASIPMGAGTTEAFF. In nucleotides, the CDR3 is TGTGCCAGCATCCCTATGGGTGCAGGGACCACTGAAGCTTTCTTT. The chain employs TRBV6-1 and TRBJ1-1; D may be TRBD1 (5 bases). Germline V gives CDR1 MNHNS, CDR2 SASEGT. The CDR3 covers 15 residues. V lost 7 bases to trimming and J lost 4 bases, with 19 bases between them.

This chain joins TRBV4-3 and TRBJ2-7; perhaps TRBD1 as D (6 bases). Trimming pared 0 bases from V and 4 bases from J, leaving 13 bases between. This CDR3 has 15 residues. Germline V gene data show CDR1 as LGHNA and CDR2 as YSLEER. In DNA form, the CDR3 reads TGCGCCAGCAGCCAAGATGAAGGACAGACTTACGAGCAGTACTTC. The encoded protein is CASSQDEGQTYEQYF.

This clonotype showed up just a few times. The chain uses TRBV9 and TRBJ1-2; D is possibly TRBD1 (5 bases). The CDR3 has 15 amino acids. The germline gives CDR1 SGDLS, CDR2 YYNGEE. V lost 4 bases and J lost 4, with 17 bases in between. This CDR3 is CASSLRRGGGYGYTF. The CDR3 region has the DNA TGTGCCAGCAGCCTACGGAGGGGCGGTGGCTATGGCTACACCTTC.

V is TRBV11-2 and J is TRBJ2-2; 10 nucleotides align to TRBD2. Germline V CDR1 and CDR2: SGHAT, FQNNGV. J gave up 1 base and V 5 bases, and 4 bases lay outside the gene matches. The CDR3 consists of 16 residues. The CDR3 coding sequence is TGTGCCAGCAGCCAAACTAGCGGGATGAACACCGGGGAGCTGTTTTTT. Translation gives CASSQTSGMNTGELFF.

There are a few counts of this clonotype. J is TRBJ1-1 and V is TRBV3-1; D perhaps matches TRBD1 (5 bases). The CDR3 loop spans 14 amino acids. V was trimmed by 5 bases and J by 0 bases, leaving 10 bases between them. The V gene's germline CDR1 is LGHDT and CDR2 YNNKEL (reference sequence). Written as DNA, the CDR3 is TGTGCCAGCAGCACCCAGGGTCTGAACACTGAAGCTTTCTTT. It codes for CASSTQGLNTEAFF.

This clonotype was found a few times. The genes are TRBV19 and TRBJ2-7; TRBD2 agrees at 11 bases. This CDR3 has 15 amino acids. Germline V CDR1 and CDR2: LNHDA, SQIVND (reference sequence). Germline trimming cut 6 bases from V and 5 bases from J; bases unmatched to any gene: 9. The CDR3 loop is CASSPTSGASHEQYF. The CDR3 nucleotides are TGTGCCAGTAGCCCGACTAGCGGGGCGTCCCACGAGCAGTACTTC.

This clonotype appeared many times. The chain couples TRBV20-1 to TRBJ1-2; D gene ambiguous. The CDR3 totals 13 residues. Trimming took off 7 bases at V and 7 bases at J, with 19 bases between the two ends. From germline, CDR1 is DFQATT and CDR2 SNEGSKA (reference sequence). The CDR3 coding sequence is TGCAGTGTCCCCGGCTCTTCAGGCTCTGGCTACACCTTC. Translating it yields CSVPGSSGSGYTF.

The CDR3 region has the DNA TGCAGCGTACGGGACAGAACTAACTATGGCTACACCTTC. It specifies CSVRDRTNYGYTF. This sequence joins TRBV29-1 and TRBJ1-2; TRBD1 agrees at 7 bases. CDR1 and CDR2 from the germline V gene are SQVTM and ANQGSEA. This CDR3 is 13 amino acids long. Trimming cost V 6 bases and J 0 bases; bases outside gene matches: 4.

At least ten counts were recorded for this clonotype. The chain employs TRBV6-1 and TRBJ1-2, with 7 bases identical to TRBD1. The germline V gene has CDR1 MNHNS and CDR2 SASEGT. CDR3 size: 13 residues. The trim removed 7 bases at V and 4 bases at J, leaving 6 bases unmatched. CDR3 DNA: TGTGCCAGCACTGGACAGGCGCTCTATGGCTACACCTTC. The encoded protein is CASTGQALYGYTF.

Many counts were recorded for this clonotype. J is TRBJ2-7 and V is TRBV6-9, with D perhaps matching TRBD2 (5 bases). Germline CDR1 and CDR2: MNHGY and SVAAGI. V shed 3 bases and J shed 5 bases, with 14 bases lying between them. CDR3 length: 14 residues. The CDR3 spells CASSYRGNVDEQYF. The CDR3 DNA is TGTGCCAGCAGTTACCGAGGGAACGTTGACGAGCAGTACTTC.

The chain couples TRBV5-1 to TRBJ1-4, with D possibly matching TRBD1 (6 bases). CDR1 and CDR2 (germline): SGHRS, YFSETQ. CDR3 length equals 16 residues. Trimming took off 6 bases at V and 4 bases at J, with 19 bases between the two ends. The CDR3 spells CASTLSGQPFNEKLFF. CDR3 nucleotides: TGCGCCAGCACTCTCTCCGGACAGCCTTTTAATGAAAAACTGTTTTTT. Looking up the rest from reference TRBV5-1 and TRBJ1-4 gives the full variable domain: KAGVTQTPRYLIKTRGQQVTLSCSPISGHRSVSWYQQTPGQGLQFLFEYFSETQRNKGNFPGRFSGRQFSNSRSEMNVSTLELGDSALYLCASTLSGQPFNEKLFFGSGTQLSVL.

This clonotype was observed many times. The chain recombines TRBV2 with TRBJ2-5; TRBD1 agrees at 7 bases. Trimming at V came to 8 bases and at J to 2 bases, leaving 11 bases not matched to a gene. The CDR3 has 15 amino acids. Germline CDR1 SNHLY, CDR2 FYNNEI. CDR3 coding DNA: TGTGCCAGCCGGGAAGGGACAGCTACACAAGAGACCCAGTACTTC. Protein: CASREGTATQETQYF.

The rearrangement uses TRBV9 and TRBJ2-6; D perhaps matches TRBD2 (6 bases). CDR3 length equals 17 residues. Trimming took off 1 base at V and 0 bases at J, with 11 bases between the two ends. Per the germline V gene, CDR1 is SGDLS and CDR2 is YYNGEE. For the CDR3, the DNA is TGTGCCAGCAGCGTACAAGCGGGCATCTCTGGGGCCAACGTCCTGACTTTC. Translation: CASSVQAGISGANVLTF.

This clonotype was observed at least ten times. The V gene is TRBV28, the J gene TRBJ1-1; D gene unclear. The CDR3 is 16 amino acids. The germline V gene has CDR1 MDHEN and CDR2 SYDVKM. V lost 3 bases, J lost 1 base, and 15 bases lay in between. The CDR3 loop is CASSFLGGGGNTEAFF. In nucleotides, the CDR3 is TGTGCCAGCAGTTTTTTAGGAGGCGGAGGGAACACTGAAGCTTTCTTT.

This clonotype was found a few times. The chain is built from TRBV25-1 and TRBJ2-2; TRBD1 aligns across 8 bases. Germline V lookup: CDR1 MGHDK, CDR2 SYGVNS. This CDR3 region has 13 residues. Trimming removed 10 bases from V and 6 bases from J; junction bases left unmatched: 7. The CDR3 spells CANGQGDAGELFF. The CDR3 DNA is TGTGCCAACGGACAGGGCGACGCCGGGGAGCTGTTTTTT.

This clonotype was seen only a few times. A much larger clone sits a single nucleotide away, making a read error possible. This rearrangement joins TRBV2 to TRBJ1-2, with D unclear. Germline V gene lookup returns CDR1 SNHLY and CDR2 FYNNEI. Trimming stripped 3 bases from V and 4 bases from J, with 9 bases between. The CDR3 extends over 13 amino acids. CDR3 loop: CASSDSGLYGYTF. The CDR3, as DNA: TGTGCCAGCAGTGATTCAGGCCTCTATGGCTACACCTTC.

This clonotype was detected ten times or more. As DNA, the CDR3 is TGTGCCAGCAGCTTAGAGGTGGGTCGAGAGACCCAGTACTTC. This translates into CASSLEVGRETQYF. The chain links TRBV7-2 to TRBJ2-5, with unresolved D. The CDR3 sequence is 14 residues long. Trimming cost V 1 base and J 4 bases, with 10 bases left between them. Germline V gene sequence: CDR1 SGHTA, CDR2 FQGNSA.

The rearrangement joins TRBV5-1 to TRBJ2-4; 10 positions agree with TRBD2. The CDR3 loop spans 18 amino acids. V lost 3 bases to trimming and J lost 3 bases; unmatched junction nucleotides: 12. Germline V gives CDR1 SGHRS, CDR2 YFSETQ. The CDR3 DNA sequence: TGCGCCAGCAGCTCGCGCCGAAGCGGGGGGGCGGTCAAAAACATTCAGTACTTC. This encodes CASSSRRSGGAVKNIQYF.

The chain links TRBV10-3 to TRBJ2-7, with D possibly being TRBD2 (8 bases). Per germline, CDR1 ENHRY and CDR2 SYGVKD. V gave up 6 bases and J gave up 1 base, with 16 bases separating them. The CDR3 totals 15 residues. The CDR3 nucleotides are TGTGCCATCAGCCAGGGGGGCGGGAGGTCCTACGAGCAGTACTTC. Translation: CAISQGGGRSYEQYF.

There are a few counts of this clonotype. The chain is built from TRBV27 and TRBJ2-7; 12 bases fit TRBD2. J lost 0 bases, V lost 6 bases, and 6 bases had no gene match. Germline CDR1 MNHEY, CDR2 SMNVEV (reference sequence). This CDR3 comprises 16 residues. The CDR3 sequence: CASSTGLAGPSYEQYF. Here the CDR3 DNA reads TGTGCCAGCAGCACAGGACTAGCGGGACCCTCCTACGAGCAGTACTTC.

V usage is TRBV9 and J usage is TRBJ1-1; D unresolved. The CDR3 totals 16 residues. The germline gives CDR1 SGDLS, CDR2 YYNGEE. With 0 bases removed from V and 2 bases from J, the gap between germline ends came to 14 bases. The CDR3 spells CASSVGLGKTNTEAFF. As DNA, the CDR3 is TGTGCCAGCAGCGTAGGGTTGGGGAAAACTAACACTGAAGCTTTCTTT.

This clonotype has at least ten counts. The CDR3: CASKFTGELFF. The DNA of the CDR3 is TGTGCCAGCAAGTTCACCGGGGAGCTGTTTTTT. The gene calls are TRBV2 and TRBJ2-2; D not certain. V was shortened by 7 bases and J by 4 bases, with 4 bases between the two germline ends. The CDR3 has 11 residues. The germline V gene has CDR1 SNHLY and CDR2 FYNNEI.

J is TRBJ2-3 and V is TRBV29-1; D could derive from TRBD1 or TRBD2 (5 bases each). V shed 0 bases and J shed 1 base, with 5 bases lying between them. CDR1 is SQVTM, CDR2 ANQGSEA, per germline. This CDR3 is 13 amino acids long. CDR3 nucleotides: TGCAGCGTTGAAGAGGGGGGCACAGATACGCAGTATTTT. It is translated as CSVEEGGTDTQYF.

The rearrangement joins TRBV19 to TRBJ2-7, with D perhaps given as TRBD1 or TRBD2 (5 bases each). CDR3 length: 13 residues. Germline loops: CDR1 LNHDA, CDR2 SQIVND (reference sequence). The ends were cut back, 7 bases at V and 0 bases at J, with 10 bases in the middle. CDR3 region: CASTQRGSYEQYF. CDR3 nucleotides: TGTGCCAGTACCCAGAGGGGCTCCTACGAGCAGTACTTC.

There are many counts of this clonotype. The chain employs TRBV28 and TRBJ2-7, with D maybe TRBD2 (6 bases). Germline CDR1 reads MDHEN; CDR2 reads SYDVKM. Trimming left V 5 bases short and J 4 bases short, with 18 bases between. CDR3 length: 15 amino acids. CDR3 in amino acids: CASSLPGGGLYEQYF. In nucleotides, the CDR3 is TGTGCCAGCAGTCTACCCGGTGGGGGGTTGTACGAGCAGTACTTC.

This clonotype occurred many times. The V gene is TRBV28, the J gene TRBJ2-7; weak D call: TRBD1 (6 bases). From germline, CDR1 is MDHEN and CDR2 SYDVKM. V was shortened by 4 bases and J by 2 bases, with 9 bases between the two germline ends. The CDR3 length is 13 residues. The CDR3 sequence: CASSSQGTYEQYF. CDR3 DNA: TGTGCCAGCAGTTCCCAGGGGACCTACGAGCAGTACTTC.